Shown below are 20 T cell receptor beta chains from a single sample sequenced in a study of blood T cell repertoires in COVID-19. TCRdb keeps only in-frame clones here, not all; method: immunoSEQ multiplex PCR. The sample includes tens of thousands of clones, about 83% of them seen just once. Material for sequencing was peripheral blood. Receptor source: a woman at least 80 years old with acute or convalescent COVID-19.

This clone was observed a handful of times. The chain joins TRBV30 to TRBJ2-5; D is possibly TRBD1 (5 bases). The germline V gene encodes CDR1 GTSNPN and CDR2 SVGIG (reference sequence). V lost 2 bases and J 4 bases, leaving 8 bases between the germline ends. CDR3 length equals 12 residues. The CDR3 region is CAWSLQGETQYF. The DNA of the CDR3 is TGTGCCTGGAGTCTCCAGGGAGAGACCCAGTACTTC.

This rearrangement joins TRBV2 to TRBJ2-7; no clear D gene. Germline assignment: CDR1 SNHLY and CDR2 FYNNEI. The CDR3 has 12 amino acids. Trimming took 8 bases from V and 0 from J, leaving 8 bases between them. In DNA, the CDR3 is TGTGCCAGCTCCCAGTCCTCCTACGAGCAGTACTTC. Its protein is CASSQSSYEQYF.

The V call is TRBV20-1, the J call TRBJ2-1; D not certain. The CDR3 contains 11 residues. CDR1 and CDR2 (germline): DFQATT, SNEGSKA (reference sequence). The ends were cut back, 3 bases at V and 9 bases at J, with 9 bases in the middle. The CDR3 DNA sequence: TGCAGTGCTAGTTCCCCCCGTGAGCAGTTCTTC. Protein sequence: CSASSPREQFF.

V is TRBV5-4 and J is TRBJ1-1; 8 bases line up with TRBD1. The junction had 7 bases not matched to a gene; V was cut back by 0 bases and J by 6 bases. The CDR3 runs 15 residues. Germline V gene lookup returns CDR1 SGHNT and CDR2 YYREEE (reference sequence). CDR3 DNA sequence: TGTGCCAGCAGCTTGGTTCAGGGGGCGTCCGCTGAAGCTTTCTTT. Residues: CASSLVQGASAEAFF. Together with reference TRBV5-4 and TRBJ1-1, the CDR3 gives the full variable domain: ETGVTQSPTHLIKTRGQQVTLRCSSQSGHNTVSWYQQALGQGPQFIFQYYREEENGRGNFPPRFSGLQFPNYSSELNVNALELDDSALYLCASSLVQGASAEAFFGQGTRLTVV.

The V call is TRBV4-2, the J call TRBJ2-1; TRBD2 might be the D (7 bases). Germline lookup yields CDR1 LGHNA and CDR2 YNFKEQ. CDR3 length: 16 amino acids. Trimming took 0 bases from V and 8 from J, leaving 17 bases between them. The CDR3 DNA follows: TGTGCCAGCAGCCAAGAAGAGAGGTGGGGGGGCGATGAGCAGTTCTTC. As protein: CASSQEERWGGDEQFF.

V is TRBV10-3 and J is TRBJ1-2; a possible D gene is TRBD1 (6 bases). The length of the CDR3 is 13 residues. The V gene's germline CDR1 is ENHRY and CDR2 SYGVKD. V dropped 7 bases and J dropped 3 bases, with 12 bases sitting between them. As DNA, the CDR3 is TGTGCCATCACGCGGGGGCAGGACTATGGCTACACCTTC. This translates into CAITRGQDYGYTF.

The rearrangement links TRBV6-5 to TRBJ1-5; D is perhaps TRBD1 (5 bases). Germline lookup yields CDR1 MNHEY and CDR2 SVGAGI. The CDR3 sequence is 15 residues long. V gave up 7 bases and J gave up 3 bases, with 16 bases separating them. For the CDR3, the DNA is TGTGCCAGCATGAGACAGTCCCTGAACAATCAGCCCCAGCATTTT. Translation: CASMRQSLNNQPQHF.

This clone was recorded only once. V is TRBV5-1 and J is TRBJ2-3; maybe TRBD1 (6 bases). CDR3 length: 17 residues. The V end was cut by 4 bases, the J end by 4 bases, with 22 bases between. Per germline, CDR1 SGHRS and CDR2 YFSETQ. CDR3 sequence: CASSSRLEQGGPDTQYF. Written as DNA, the CDR3 is TGCGCCAGCAGCAGCCGACTTGAACAGGGTGGCCCAGATACGCAGTATTTT.

The chain carries TRBV7-2 and TRBJ2-2, with 9 bases matching TRBD1. With V trimmed by 7 bases and J by 7 bases, 10 bases remained unmatched. CDR1 is SGHTA, CDR2 FQGNSA, per germline. The CDR3 runs 15 residues. This CDR3 is CASTYKQGAYGELFF. CDR3 coding DNA: TGTGCCAGCACCTATAAACAGGGGGCGTACGGGGAGCTGTTTTTT.

The chain has TRBV7-8 and TRBJ1-4, with D possibly matching TRBD1 (5 bases). The CDR3 is 16 amino acids. V lost 7 bases and J lost 8, with 23 bases in between. Germline CDR1 SGHVS, CDR2 FQNEAQ. The chain's CDR3 is CASTTSTGRGREKLFF. The DNA of the CDR3 is TGTGCCAGCACCACCTCCACCGGGAGGGGTCGAGAAAAACTGTTTTTT.

The chain joins TRBV5-1 to TRBJ1-6; a weak D match, TRBD1 (5 bases). Trimming removed 5 bases from V and 6 bases from J, with 12 bases in between. Germline V CDR1 and CDR2: SGHRS, YFSETQ. This CDR3 region has 14 residues. CDR3 protein: CASSPGTLNSPLHF. Written as DNA, the CDR3 is TGCGCCAGCAGTCCCGGGACTCTTAATTCACCCCTCCACTTT.

The genes are TRBV7-9 and TRBJ2-5; D might be TRBD1 (6 bases). Germline V gene lookup returns CDR1 SEHNR and CDR2 FQNEAQ (reference sequence). V lost 5 bases to trimming and J lost 2 bases, with 12 bases between them. The length of the CDR3 is 14 residues. Here the CDR3 DNA reads TGTGCCAGCAGCCCAGACAGGAAGCAAGAGACCCAGTACTTC. Translated: CASSPDRKQETQYF.

The chain has TRBV11-1 and TRBJ1-1, with D possibly being TRBD1 (5 bases). The CDR3 loop spans 15 amino acids. Germline loops: CDR1 SGHAT, CDR2 FQDESV (reference sequence). Trimming removed 5 bases from V and 6 bases from J, with 19 bases in between. CDR3 nucleotides: TGTGCCAGCAGCGAGGCCACGGGGGATTTCGCTGAAGCTTTCTTT. It translates to CASSEATGDFAEAFF.

V gene TRBV6-6 combines with J gene TRBJ1-3; D is unresolved. Trimming shortened V by 0 bases and J by 0 bases, and 9 bases separated the two germline ends. The germline V gene has CDR1 MNHNY and CDR2 SVGAGI (reference sequence). The length of the CDR3 is 16 residues. CDR3 sequence: CASSYSPPGSGNTIYF. CDR3 nucleotide sequence: TGTGCCAGCAGTTACTCCCCGCCCGGCTCTGGAAACACCATATATTTT.

The gene calls are TRBV12-3 or TRBV12-4 and TRBJ1-4, with TRBD1 identical over 7 bases. V lost 5 bases, J lost 12 bases, and 9 bases stayed unmatched. The CDR3 totals 13 residues. Written as DNA, the CDR3 is TGTGCCAGCAGTGTCCAGCAACAGGGGCAACTGTTTTTT. Translation gives CASSVQQQGQLFF.

The chain combines TRBV4-1 with TRBJ2-3; 7 nucleotides line up with TRBD2. Germline V gives CDR1 MGHRA, CDR2 YSYEKL. V was clipped by 0 bases and J by 1 base; unmatched bases: 13. This CDR3 region has 19 residues. The CDR3 DNA is TGCGCCAGCAGCCAAGAAATACCGGGGCTAGCGGAACGCACAGATACGCAGTATTTT. It translates to CASSQEIPGLAERTDTQYF.

The V gene is TRBV6-5, the J gene TRBJ1-2; 8 nucleotides agree with TRBD1. Germline V gene lookup returns CDR1 MNHEY and CDR2 SVGAGI. This CDR3 is 15 amino acids long. Trimming took 6 bases from V and 7 from J; bases not matched to a gene: 13. CDR3 amino acids: CASSPGQGLVAGYTF. CDR3 DNA: TGTGCCAGCAGCCCCGGACAGGGCCTTGTCGCTGGCTACACCTTC.

V gene TRBV18 combines with J gene TRBJ2-1; TRBD1 is a possible D gene (5 bases). This CDR3 is 12 amino acids long. Trimming pared 6 bases from V and 6 bases from J, leaving 9 bases between. From germline, CDR1 is KGHSH and CDR2 LQKENI. The CDR3 bases are TGTGCCAGCTCGGACAAGGGCAATGAGCAGTTCTTC. Translating gives CASSDKGNEQFF.

V and J are TRBV7-2 and TRBJ1-2; 8 positions agree with TRBD1. CDR3 length equals 15 residues. The V gene's germline CDR1 is SGHTA and CDR2 FQGNSA. J was trimmed by 4 bases and V by 4 bases; bases with no gene match: 8. CDR3 nucleotides: TGTGCCAGCAGCTCCGCTCCCGGGACAGGCTATGGCTACACCTTC. It codes for CASSSAPGTGYGYTF.

The rearrangement links TRBV7-2 to TRBJ2-7; 9 bases line up with TRBD1. The CDR3 length is 15 residues. CDR1 and CDR2 (germline): SGHTA, FQGNSA. The ends lost 5 bases at V and 5 bases at J; junction bases unmatched: 10. The CDR3 nucleotides are TGTGCCAGCAGCGTCACCGGGACAGGGCCCCACGAGCAGTACTTC. Amino acid sequence: CASSVTGTGPHEQYF. Together with reference TRBV7-2 and TRBJ2-7, the CDR3 gives the full variable domain: GAGVSQSPSNKVTEKGKDVELRCDPISGHTALYWYRQSLGQGLEFLIYFQGNSAPDKSGLPSDRFSAERTGGSVSTLTIQRTQQEDSAVYLCASSVTGTGPHEQYFGPGTRLTVT.